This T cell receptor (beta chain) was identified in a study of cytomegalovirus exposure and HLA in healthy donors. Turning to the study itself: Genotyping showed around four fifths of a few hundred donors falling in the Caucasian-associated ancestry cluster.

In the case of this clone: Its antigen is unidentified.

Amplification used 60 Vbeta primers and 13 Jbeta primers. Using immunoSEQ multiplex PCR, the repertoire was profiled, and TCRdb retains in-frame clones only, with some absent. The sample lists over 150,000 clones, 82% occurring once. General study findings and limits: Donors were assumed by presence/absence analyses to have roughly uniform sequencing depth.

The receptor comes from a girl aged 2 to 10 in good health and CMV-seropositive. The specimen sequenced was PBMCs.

CDR3 protein: CASARGLYGYTF. The CDR3, as DNA: TGTGCCAGCGCCAGGGGCTTGTATGGCTACACCTTC. The rearrangement joins TRBV7-9 to TRBJ1-2, with a tentative D call TRBD1 (6 bases). Trimming took 8 bases from V and 5 from J, leaving 12 bases between them. This CDR3 has 12 amino acids. The germline V gene has CDR1 SEHNR and CDR2 FQNEAQ (reference sequence).